This T cell receptor beta chain appears in the sequencing data of a study of human T cells and chemical hapten exposure. The overall study: Patch testing was performed with 0.01% DPC on the upper back, with reading at 6 days.

Study-wide points: PT1 expanded TCR numbers rose with patch test score.

This clonotype came up many times. Its antigen remains unidentified. The germline gene is not matched at one end of the junction; a read error may be the cause. TCRdb analysed the RACE reads with MiXCR anew, one entry per CDR3 protein. Here the sample spans around 180,000 distinct CDR3 sequences, 25% to 35% being singletons. Indicated time point: pre-sensitization, week 0. Treatment defined: therapeutic diphenylcyclopropenone sensitization with weekly scalp DPC. CDR3 length: 12 amino acids. From germline, CDR1 is MDHEN and CDR2 SYDVKM. J is TRBJ2-1 and V is TRBV28; D call uncertain. Material: whole blood, obtained in connection with sensitization to the hapten diphenylcyclopropenone (DPC). The origin of this receptor is a woman aged 30 to 39 with alopecia areata. Some clones in this sample may be carry-over from other donors' samples. The CDR3 bases are TGCGCCAGCAGCTTGGGTTACAATGAGCAGTTCTTC. It yields the protein CASSLGYNEQFF.